The following is a TCR beta chain sequence with its context. As yet, its antigen is unknown. The sample comes from a study of regulatory T cells in long-lasting Graves disease. Study in general: Newly diagnosed Graves' patients had taken antithyroid drugs under 3 months. Findings and caveats of the study: Relative to new patients (approximately 960), persistent patients exhibited greater sharing of public clonotypes (around 2,800).

Documented time point: newly diagnosed GD, antithyroid drugs for less than 3 months. The TCR library was prepared using RNA isolated from PBMCs. Graves' disease diagnosis relied on American Thyroid Association guidelines. iRepertoire HTBI primers and Arm-PCR of CDR3 regions built TCR beta libraries. Original methodology: The study identified about 60 TRBV and 13 to 15 TRBJ segments across samples. TCRdb reanalysed the multiplex PCR reads using MiXCR and keeps one entry per CDR3 protein. The authors' filters were not applied to this entry. The sample shows about 210,000 distinct CDR3 sequences, roughly a fifth of them seen only once. These data also formed part of another study, on T cells in Graves' hyperthyroidism and ophthalmopathy.

The sequencing used peripheral blood mononuclear cells (PBMCs), collected at new diagnosis, from a patient treated with antithyroid drugs. The receptor's source is a woman in her twenties or thirties with Graves disease.

The CDR3 spells CASSPSGRANEQFF. The CDR3 region has the DNA TGTGCCAGCTCACCTAGCGGGAGGGCCAATGAGCAGTTCTTC. The V call is TRBV18, the J call TRBJ2-1; 11 nucleotides agree with TRBD2. This CDR3 contains 14 residues. V lost 3 bases to trimming and J lost 6 bases; unmatched junction nucleotides: 1. The germline V gene encodes CDR1 KGHSH and CDR2 LQKENI. The full variable domain, completed using reference TRBV18 and TRBJ2-1, is NAGVMQNPRHLVRRRGQEARLRCSPMKGHSHVYWYRQLPEEGLKFMVYLQKENIIDESGMPKERFSAEFPKEGPSILRIQQVVRGDSAAYFCASSPSGRANEQFFGPGTRLTVL.